The 25 T cell receptor beta chains given below trace back to one sample, sequenced in a study of blood T cell repertoires in COVID-19. Here immunoSEQ multiplex PCR was the method, and the copy in TCRdb shows in-frame clones only, minus some. The table lists about 25,000 clones, 81% of them singletons. Sequenced: peripheral blood. These receptors all stem from a man between 65 and 85 years old with acute or convalescent COVID-19.

The V gene is TRBV7-2, the J gene TRBJ2-7; 13 nucleotides match TRBD2. V trimming: 4 bases; J trimming: 3 bases; junction bases outside the gene matches: 3. CDR3 length: 15 residues. Germline CDR1 reads SGHTA; CDR2 reads FQGNSA. The CDR3 region has the DNA TGTGCCAGCAGCTCTCGACTAGCGGGGGGCTACGAGCAGTACTTC. Its translation is CASSSRLAGGYEQYF.

This chain uses TRBV7-6 with TRBJ2-5; 7 nucleotides agree with TRBD2. Germline V gene sequence: CDR1 SGHVS, CDR2 FNYEAQ. V shed 0 bases and J 4 bases; nucleotides not matched to a gene: 5. This CDR3 contains 15 residues. The CDR3 is CASSLARASGETQYF. The CDR3, as DNA: TGTGCCAGCAGCTTAGCTCGGGCTAGCGGAGAGACCCAGTACTTC.

The V gene is TRBV3-1 (or the pseudogene TRBV3-2), the J gene TRBJ1-1, with D possibly matching TRBD1 (5 bases). Per the germline V gene, CDR1 is LGHDT and CDR2 is YNNKEL (reference sequence). The CDR3 runs to 14 residues. V was pared by 4 bases and J by 0 bases, with 9 bases between. CDR3 nucleotide sequence: TGTGCCAGCAGCCTAGGGACTTTGAACACTGAAGCTTTCTTT. This encodes CASSLGTLNTEAFF.

V gene TRBV5-1 combines with J gene TRBJ2-3; TRBD2 matches 8 bases. The CDR3 is made up of 17 amino acids. The germline CDR1 and CDR2 sequences are SGHRS and YFSETQ. With 0 bases clipped from V and 1 base from J, the junction kept 7 bases outside the gene matches. In nucleotides, the CDR3 is TGCGCCAGCAGCTTGGGAAGCAGCGGGGGCCGCACAGATACGCAGTATTTT. Residues: CASSLGSSGGRTDTQYF.

This clone was observed a single time. The chain carries TRBV11-3 and TRBJ2-7; 7 bases fit TRBD1. This CDR3 has 13 amino acids. CDR1 and CDR2 (germline): SGHNT, YENEEA. The V and J ends lost 4 bases and 1 base, in that order; junction bases with no gene match: 1. CDR3 nucleotide sequence: TGTGCCAGCAGCTGGGGACAGTCCTACGAGCAGTACTTC. Its translation is CASSWGQSYEQYF. Together with reference TRBV11-3 and TRBJ2-7, the CDR3 gives the full variable domain: EAGVVQSPRYKIIEKKQPVAFWCNPISGHNTLYWYLQNLGQGPELLIRYENEEAVDDSQLPKDRFSAERLKGVDSTLKIQPAELGDSAVYLCASSWGQSYEQYFGPGTRLTVT.

V gene TRBV7-2 combines with J gene TRBJ2-5; possibly TRBD1 for D (5 bases). The length of the CDR3 is 14 residues. The V end was cut by 5 bases, the J end by 1 base, with 11 bases between. Germline CDR1 is SGHTA and CDR2 is FQGNSA. CDR3 DNA: TGTGCCAGCAGCGGCCGGACAAGCCAAGAGACCCAGTACTTC. Translated, it gives CASSGRTSQETQYF.

The chain joins TRBV6-5 to TRBJ2-1; 9 bases fit TRBD2. Germline V CDR1 and CDR2: MNHEY, SVGAGI. With 4 bases clipped from V and 6 bases from J, the junction kept 10 bases outside the gene matches. The CDR3 is 16 amino acids. CDR3 sequence: CASSSTSGWFFNEQFF. The CDR3 coding sequence is TGTGCCAGCAGTTCCACTAGCGGGTGGTTTTTCAATGAGCAGTTCTTC.

The rearrangement uses TRBV6-6 and TRBJ2-1; no clear D. The CDR3 sequence is 11 residues long. V was cut by 10 bases and J by 7 bases, with 11 bases left in between. CDR1 is MNHNY and CDR2 is SVGAGI in the germline V gene (reference sequence). The CDR3 coding sequence is TGTGCCACCCTAAGCCTTAATGAGCAGTTCTTC. Residues: CATLSLNEQFF.

The sample holds one count of this clone. The rearrangement links TRBV5-6 to TRBJ2-1, with TRBD2 matching over 8 bases. Trimming at V came to 3 bases and at J to 7 bases, leaving 12 bases not matched to a gene. The germline V gene has CDR1 SGHDT and CDR2 YYEEEE. CDR3 length: 16 residues. CDR3 sequence: CASSYPGLVKPNEQFF. CDR3 nucleotide sequence: TGTGCCAGCAGCTACCCGGGACTAGTAAAGCCGAATGAGCAGTTCTTC.

The sample holds one count of this clone. V gene TRBV2 combines with J gene TRBJ1-4; perhaps TRBD1 as D (6 bases). The CDR3 consists of 15 residues. Per the germline V gene, CDR1 is SNHLY and CDR2 is FYNNEI. The ends were cut back, 3 bases at V and 4 bases at J, with 12 bases in the middle. CDR3 sequence: CASSEFTGSNEKLFF. The CDR3 DNA follows: TGTGCCAGCAGTGAGTTCACAGGGAGTAATGAAAAACTGTTTTTT.

The gene calls are TRBV6-5 and TRBJ1-6; a possible D gene is TRBD1 (6 bases). The V end was cut by 6 bases, the J end by 9 bases, with 15 bases between. In germline, CDR1 is MNHEY, CDR2 SVGAGI. There are 14 residues in the CDR3. In DNA form, the CDR3 reads TGTGCCAGCAGCTCCGGACAGACGGGTTCACCCCTCCACTTT. Its protein is CASSSGQTGSPLHF.

This clone showed up just a few times. V usage is TRBV9 and J usage is TRBJ1-4; 11 nucleotides align to TRBD1. Unmatched junction bases numbered 9, after V lost 4 bases and J lost 7 bases. CDR3 size: 16 residues. Germline V lookup: CDR1 SGDLS, CDR2 YYNGEE. The CDR3 bases are TGTGCCAGCAGCTATGGGACAGGGGGAGTTGGTGAAAAACTGTTTTTT. It yields the protein CASSYGTGGVGEKLFF.

CDR3 nucleotide sequence: TGTGCCACCTTACCCAGGGACAGGGCCCCCTACGAGCAGTACTTC. Translated: CATLPRDRAPYEQYF. This rearrangement joins TRBV2 to TRBJ2-7; 9 bases match TRBD1. The CDR3 is 15 amino acids. The germline V gene has CDR1 SNHLY and CDR2 FYNNEI. J was trimmed by 2 bases and V by 10 bases; bases with no gene match: 12. The whole variable domain, remainder taken from reference TRBV2 and TRBJ2-7, is EPEVTQTPSHQVTQMGQEVILRCVPISNHLYFYWYRQILGQKVEFLVSFYNNEISEKSEIFDDQFSVERPDGSNFTLKIRSTKLEDSAMYFCATLPRDRAPYEQYFGPGTRLTVT.

This chain joins TRBV30 and TRBJ1-1; D is unclear. Trimming stripped 4 bases from V and 7 bases from J, with 7 bases between. Germline lookup yields CDR1 GTSNPN and CDR2 SVGIG (reference sequence). There are 10 residues in the CDR3. The CDR3 DNA reads TGTGCCTGGAACACAATTGAAGCTTTCTTT. It specifies CAWNTIEAFF.

The chain is built from TRBV3-1 (or the pseudogene TRBV3-2) and TRBJ2-7; 8 positions agree with TRBD2. In germline, CDR1 is LGHDT, CDR2 YNNKEL (reference sequence). The CDR3 covers 14 residues. V was clipped by 0 bases and J by 10 bases; unmatched bases: 8. The CDR3 spells CASSQDLGGGPQYF. For the CDR3, the DNA is TGTGCCAGCAGCCAAGACCTCGGCGGGGGGCCACAGTACTTC.

The rearrangement uses TRBV2 and TRBJ1-1; possibly TRBD1 for D (5 bases). The CDR3 runs to 14 residues. The V end was cut by 7 bases, the J end by 1 base, with 13 bases between. Per germline, CDR1 SNHLY and CDR2 FYNNEI. CDR3 DNA sequence: TGTGCCAGCAAAGGCGGCAGGGCGAACACTGAAGCTTTCTTT. The encoded protein is CASKGGRANTEAFF.

The chain combines TRBV3-1 (or the pseudogene TRBV3-2) with TRBJ1-6, with D unclear. The CDR3 has 14 residues. Trimming removed 1 base from V and 11 bases from J, with 12 bases in between. From germline, CDR1 is LGHDT and CDR2 YNNKEL (reference sequence). In DNA form, the CDR3 reads TGTGCCAGCAGCCAAGGGCAATCGAGGACACCCCTCCACTTT. Its protein is CASSQGQSRTPLHF.

This clone occurred a few times. The CDR3 region is CARNRAREVFTGELFF. Here the CDR3 DNA reads TGTGCCAGGAATCGCGCCAGGGAAGTTTTCACCGGGGAGCTGTTTTTT. The rearrangement uses TRBV11-2 and TRBJ2-2; D is perhaps TRBD1 (5 bases). This CDR3 has 16 amino acids. The V and J ends lost 9 bases and 4 bases respectively, with 21 bases between them. CDR1 SGHAT and CDR2 FQNNGV come from the germline V gene.

The chain employs TRBV7-8 and TRBJ1-4; 8 bases line up with TRBD1. CDR1 is SGHVS, CDR2 FQNEAQ, per germline. CDR3 length: 16 residues. The trim removed 5 bases at V and 0 bases at J, leaving 5 bases unmatched. CDR3 protein: CASSRSGQATNEKLFF. In nucleotides, the CDR3 is TGTGCCAGCAGCCGATCGGGACAGGCAACTAATGAAAAACTGTTTTTT.

This chain links TRBV29-1 with TRBJ2-1, with 7 bases identical to TRBD2. This CDR3 is built from 11 residues. The V and J ends lost 4 bases and 6 bases, in that order; junction bases with no gene match: 0. Per germline, CDR1 SQVTM and CDR2 ANQGSEA. CDR3 nucleotide sequence: TGCAGCGTTGGGACTAGCAATGAGCAGTTCTTC. It is translated as CSVGTSNEQFF.

The V gene is TRBV10-2, the J gene TRBJ2-2, with 7 bases aligning to TRBD2. J was trimmed by 3 bases and V by 8 bases; bases with no gene match: 3. Germline CDR1 and CDR2: WSHSY and SAAADI. The CDR3 consists of 13 residues. CDR3 sequence: CASFTSDTGELFF. CDR3 coding DNA: TGCGCCAGCTTTACTAGCGACACCGGGGAGCTGTTTTTT.

This chain connects TRBV19 to TRBJ2-2; 7 bases agree with TRBD2. Germline-derived CDR1 and CDR2 are LNHDA and SQIVND (reference sequence). The ends lost 5 bases at V and 4 bases at J; junction bases unmatched: 7. CDR3 length: 15 residues. The DNA for the CDR3 is TGTGCCAGTAGTCTCCAAGCGGGACGCACCGGGGAGCTGTTTTTT. The encoded protein is CASSLQAGRTGELFF.

This chain links TRBV5-1 with TRBJ2-4, with D possibly TRBD1 on 5 matching bases. Germline CDR1 reads SGHRS; CDR2 reads YFSETQ. This CDR3 is 13 amino acids long. V shed 0 bases and J shed 10 bases, with 11 bases lying between them. The CDR3 spells CASSLARQGIQYF. Written as DNA, the CDR3 is TGCGCCAGCAGCTTGGCCAGGCAGGGAATTCAGTACTTC. Full variable domain (rest looked up from reference TRBV5-1 and TRBJ2-4): KAGVTQTPRYLIKTRGQQVTLSCSPISGHRSVSWYQQTPGQGLQFLFEYFSETQRNKGNFPGRFSGRQFSNSRSEMNVSTLELGDSALYLCASSLARQGIQYFGAGTRLSVL.

V is TRBV11-3 and J is TRBJ1-1, with 10 bases lining up with TRBD1. V shed 3 bases and J 11 bases; nucleotides not matched to a gene: 6. CDR1 SGHNT and CDR2 YENEEA come from the germline V gene. This CDR3 contains 13 residues. Here the CDR3 reads CASSLGQGQEAFF. CDR3 coding DNA: TGTGCCAGCAGCTTGGGACAGGGGCAGGAGGCTTTCTTT.

The chain combines TRBV7-9 with TRBJ2-3, with TRBD2 identical over 11 bases. In germline, CDR1 is SEHNR, CDR2 FQNEAQ (reference sequence). This CDR3 is 15 amino acids long. Trimming at V came to 1 base and at J to 9 bases, leaving 6 bases not matched to a gene. DNA for the CDR3: TGTGCCAGCAGCTTAGAGGGACTAGCGGTTCGCACGCAGTATTTT. This codes for CASSLEGLAVRTQYF.